What follows are 18 T cell receptor beta chains derived from one specimen sequenced in a study of tumor-infiltrating lymphocytes in primary liver carcinoma. From unsorted bulk tissue weighing about 17-30 mg, DNA and RNA were co-extracted. Priming with a constant-region primer yielded TCR beta cDNA from roughly 500 ng total RNA. Investigators got TCR beta libraries out of three nested multiplex PCR rounds, done with slightly modified ARM-PCR. Rounds one and two of PCR, each of roughly 10 cycles, were primed with TRBV1-TRBV30 forward primers and a C-beta reverse primer. TCRdb ran MiXCR on the multiplex PCR reads and lists one entry per CDR3 protein. The table shows 95,000 to 150,000 distinct CDR3 sequences, with around two thirds occurring only once. The sequencing input was liver tumor tissue from sampling region 1. Subset noted: tumor region T1, superior pole. These receptors all come from a woman aged 60-75 years with primary liver carcinoma and hepatitis B virus infection.

A word on this clonotype: A read error may be the cause here, since a much bigger clone is one base away. The V call is TRBV6-6, the J call TRBJ2-3; D possibly corresponds to TRBD2 (5 bases). The CDR3 has 13 residues. The germline V gene encodes CDR1 MNHNY and CDR2 SVGAGI (reference sequence). Trimming cost V 8 bases and J 2 bases, with 11 bases left between them. The CDR3 sequence is CASAWRTTDTQYF. The CDR3 DNA is TGTGCCAGCGCATGGAGGACCACAGATACGCAGTATTTT.

This clonotype was seen once. The J gene is TRBJ2-7, the V gene TRBV6-1; tentative D call: TRBD2 (5 bases). CDR3 length equals 15 residues. Germline values: CDR1 MNHNS, CDR2 SASEGT. Trimming pared 2 bases from V and 6 bases from J, leaving 17 bases between. The CDR3 loop is CASSELVARGGEQYF. In DNA, the CDR3 is TGTGCCAGCAGTGAACTGGTAGCGAGAGGAGGCGAGCAGTACTTC.

As to this clonotype: One junction end disagrees with the germline gene, perhaps due to a read error. The J gene is TRBJ2-1, the V gene TRBV4-1, with D hard to call. Germline V gene data show CDR1 as MGHRA and CDR2 as YSYEKL. The CDR3 runs to 15 residues. CDR3 sequence: CASTQELTRRNEQFF. The DNA for the CDR3 is TGCGCCAGCACCCAAGAACTCACTCGTCGCAATGAGCAGTTCTTC.

Comments on this clonotype: At one boundary the junction diverges from the germline segment, which might be a read error. The chain is built from TRBV11-2 and TRBJ2-6; 7 nucleotides match TRBD1. Germline assignment: CDR1 SGHAT and CDR2 FQNNGV. This CDR3 is built from 15 residues. CDR3 loop: CVSSLGGAGNNVLTF. CDR3 coding DNA: TGTGTCAGCAGCTTAGGGGGCGCAGGGAACAACGTCCTGACTTTC.

Of note for this clonotype: This may come from a read error, since a much larger clone is one base off. The chain is built from TRBV28 and TRBJ1-2; D not certain. Germline-derived CDR1 and CDR2 are MDHEN and SYDVKM. The CDR3 consists of 15 residues. The CDR3 nucleotides read TGTGTCAGCAGTGGATCGGACGGAGGTAACTATGGCTACACCTTC. As protein: CVSSGSDGGNYGYTF.

CDR3 DNA: TGTGCCAGCAGTACCAACAGGGGGGCCTTGGAGACCCAGTACTTC. The encoded protein is CASSTNRGALETQYF. The rearrangement links TRBV28 to TRBJ2-5, with TRBD1 identical over 8 bases. The CDR3 has 15 amino acids. The V gene end was trimmed by 5 bases and the J gene end by 5 bases; junction bases not matched to a gene: 10. CDR1 and CDR2 (germline): MDHEN, SYDVKM.

This clonotype was seen at least ten times. The chain recombines TRBV29-1 with TRBJ2-7; 9 nucleotides match TRBD1. Germline trimming cut 3 bases from V and 2 bases from J; bases unmatched to any gene: 5. Germline lookup yields CDR1 SQVTM and CDR2 ANQGSEA. The CDR3 runs to 14 residues. CDR3 nucleotide sequence: TGCAGCGTTGACTCGACAGGGGGTCCCTACGAGCAGTACTTC. Protein product: CSVDSTGGPYEQYF.

This clonotype showed up many times. The rearrangement joins TRBV6-6 to TRBJ1-1; 7 nucleotides line up with TRBD1. Germline loops: CDR1 MNHNY, CDR2 SVGAGI (reference sequence). This CDR3 region has 14 residues. The V and J ends lost 7 bases and 4 bases, in that order; junction bases with no gene match: 9. The DNA for the CDR3 is TGTGCCAGCAACCGGGACAGCTGGAGCACTGAAGCTTTCTTT. This gives the protein CASNRDSWSTEAFF.

The chain recombines TRBV5-1 with TRBJ1-2; possible D gene TRBD1, 5 bases. With 4 bases removed from V and 5 bases from J, the gap between germline ends came to 9 bases. Germline CDR1 SGHRS, CDR2 YFSETQ. CDR3 size: 12 residues. The DNA for the CDR3 is TGCGCCAGCAGCGCGGCAGGGTATGGCTACACCTTC. Translated, it gives CASSAAGYGYTF.

This clonotype was recorded at least ten times. The chain joins TRBV12-3 or TRBV12-4 to TRBJ2-1; 10 nucleotides match TRBD2. CDR3 length: 16 amino acids. The V segment lost 7 bases and the J segment 12 bases; nucleotides outside the gene matches: 18. The CDR3, as DNA: TGTGCCAGCAAGGGTGGCGGGACTAGCGATCGGGTTGGGCAGTTCTTC. Its protein product is CASKGGGTSDRVGQFF.

This clonotype is a singleton in its sample. Since a much larger clone is just one base distant, this may be a read error. This chain joins TRBV6-1 and TRBJ2-5; 7 bases match TRBD2. V shed 7 bases, J shed 4 bases, and the junction held 6 bases outside the gene matches. The CDR3 is 13 amino acids. The V gene's germline CDR1 is MNHNS and CDR2 SASEGT. The CDR3 here is CASIRTRPETQYF. In DNA form, the CDR3 reads TGTGCCAGCATAAGGACTAGGCCAGAGACCCAGTACTTC.

Concerning this clonotype itself: A much larger clone differs by one base, so this may be a read error. The chain carries TRBV7-8 and TRBJ1-5; D may be TRBD1 (5 bases). The CDR3 contains 15 residues. Germline lookup yields CDR1 SGHVS and CDR2 FQNEAQ. As DNA, the CDR3 is TGTGCCAGCGGCTTATCAGGGCAGATTTCCCAGCCCCAGCATTTT. This encodes CASGLSGQISQPQHF.

In the case of this clonotype: One end of the junction does not line up with germline, which may come from a read error. CDR3 nucleotide sequence: TGTGCCAGTAGTTCGGGGGCTAGCGGGATAGGTAAAAACATTCAGTACTTC. Translation: CASSSGASGIGKNIQYF. The rearrangement joins TRBV6-2 or TRBV6-3 to TRBJ2-4, with 9 bases matching TRBD2. This CDR3 contains 17 residues. Germline V gene data show CDR1 as MNHEY and CDR2 as SVGEGT.

Points on this clonotype: Since a much larger clone is just one base distant, this may be a read error. The chain joins TRBV10-2 to TRBJ1-1; D not resolved. Germline loops: CDR1 WSHSY, CDR2 SAAADI. CDR3 length equals 12 residues. The CDR3 nucleotides read TGCGTCAGCAGTGTTCTGAACACTGAAGCTTTCTTT. Its protein is CVSSVLNTEAFF.

Only a few counts were recorded for this clonotype. CDR3 amino acids: CAWSVVGLAFF. Here the CDR3 DNA reads TGTGCCTGGAGTGTAGTAGGTTTGGCTTTCTTT. The J gene is TRBJ1-1, the V gene TRBV30; D call uncertain. The germline V gene encodes CDR1 GTSNPN and CDR2 SVGIG (reference sequence). V was cut by 0 bases and J by 11 bases, with 10 bases left in between. The CDR3 has 11 amino acids.

On this clonotype: Being one base from a much bigger clone, this may be a read error. The V gene is TRBV7-8, the J gene TRBJ1-5; D not resolved. CDR1 is SGHVS and CDR2 is FQNEAQ in the germline V gene. This CDR3 region has 13 residues. Between the trimmed V and J ends, which lost 4 bases and 11 bases, there was a span of 15 bases. In nucleotides, the CDR3 is TGTGCCAGCAGCTCCACAGCGGTTGGGTCCCAGCATTTT. Translated: CASSSTAVGSQHF.

CDR3 nucleotides: TGTGCCAGCAGCCCTTTCGCGCTTGAGTTCTTC. This codes for CASSPFALEFF. The chain joins TRBV11-2 to TRBJ2-1; D gene ambiguous. With 5 bases removed from V and 14 bases from J, the gap between germline ends came to 13 bases. The CDR3 runs 11 residues. Per the germline V gene, CDR1 is SGHAT and CDR2 is FQNNGV.

Notes on this clonotype: It may be a read error: a sequence one base away is much more abundant. The rearrangement joins TRBV14 to TRBJ1-6; no clear D. Per germline, CDR1 SGHDN and CDR2 FVKESK. The length of the CDR3 is 15 residues. This CDR3 is CASNQEYGYNSPLHF. The CDR3 region has the DNA TGTGCCAGCAACCAAGAATACGGATATAATTCACCCCTCCACTTT.